Shown below are 18 T cell receptor beta chains from a single sample sequenced in a study of blood T cell repertoires in COVID-19. Sequenced by immunoSEQ multiplex PCR; TCRdb stores in-frame clones only, minus some. The sample lists 400,000 or so clones, about 90% occurring once. Specimen: PBMCs or T cells enriched from blood (not recorded which). The receptor source for this set is a man aged 18 to 30 who had recovered from COVID-19.

The rearrangement joins TRBV7-3 to TRBJ2-5; D not resolved. The CDR3 runs 15 residues. Germline V lookup: CDR1 SGHTA, CDR2 FQGTGA. V was pared by 5 bases and J by 0 bases, with 13 bases between. The CDR3 here is CASSHGGENQETQYF. In DNA form, the CDR3 reads TGTGCCAGCAGCCATGGCGGAGAGAACCAAGAGACCCAGTACTTC.

This chain uses TRBV24-1 with TRBJ2-1; 7 bases line up with TRBD2. The CDR3 loop spans 16 amino acids. The V segment lost 0 bases and the J segment 3 bases; nucleotides outside the gene matches: 4. From germline, CDR1 is KGHDR and CDR2 SFDVKD. CDR3 sequence (DNA): TGTGCCACCAGTGATTTGGGCGGGAGTGGCTACAATGAGCAGTTCTTC. Translating gives CATSDLGGSGYNEQFF.

The chain is built from TRBV6-1 and TRBJ1-1, with TRBD1 as a possible D gene (5 bases). V was trimmed by 0 bases and J by 11 bases, leaving 10 bases between them. CDR1 and CDR2 (germline): MNHNS, SASEGT. This CDR3 is built from 12 residues. CDR3 sequence (DNA): TGTGCCAGCAGTGAAGCGGGGCTCCGGGCTTTCTTT. Translated, it gives CASSEAGLRAFF.

This clone was detected only a few times. The chain carries TRBV7-8 and TRBJ2-7; 10 nucleotides match TRBD1. V lost 2 bases to trimming and J lost 5 bases; unmatched junction nucleotides: 6. The germline CDR1 and CDR2 sequences are SGHVS and FQNEAQ. This CDR3 is 15 amino acids long. The DNA of the CDR3 is TGTGCCAGCAGCTTATGGGGGACAGGGGACAACGAGCAGTACTTC. Protein sequence: CASSLWGTGDNEQYF.

The CDR3 loop is CASSLASTGGWETQYF. CDR3 nucleotide sequence: TGTGCCAGCAGCCTCGCCTCCACAGGGGGTTGGGAGACCCAGTACTTC. This sequence joins TRBV11-2 and TRBJ2-5; 8 bases are a match to TRBD1. This CDR3 is built from 16 residues. After removal of 5 bases from V and 5 bases from J, the junction contained 13 bases not matched to a gene. The V gene's germline CDR1 is SGHAT and CDR2 FQNNGV. Using reference TRBV11-2 and TRBJ2-5 for the parts outside the CDR3, the full variable domain is EAGVAQSPRYKIIEKRQSVAFWCNPISGHATLYWYQQILGQGPKLLIQFQNNGVVDDSQLPKDRFSAERLKGVDSTLKIQPAKLEDSAVYLCASSLASTGGWETQYFGPGTRLLVL.

The chain combines TRBV7-9 with TRBJ2-2; 8 positions agree with TRBD1. J was trimmed by 3 bases and V by 0 bases; bases with no gene match: 3. Germline-derived CDR1 and CDR2 are SEHNR and FQNEAQ (reference sequence). This CDR3 region has 16 residues. CDR3 bases: TGTGCCAGCAGCTTAGCTCAGGGGGCGTACACCGGGGAGCTGTTTTTT. It specifies CASSLAQGAYTGELFF.

The chain employs TRBV6-5 and TRBJ1-6, with 8 nucleotides matching TRBD1. V shed 6 bases, J shed 9 bases, and the junction held 10 bases outside the gene matches. This CDR3 has 15 residues. From germline, CDR1 is MNHEY and CDR2 SVGAGI. The CDR3 DNA follows: TGTGCCAGCAGCAACCTCCCAGGGGGCGGTTCACCCCTCCACTTT. Translation gives CASSNLPGGGSPLHF.

This rearrangement joins TRBV6-5 to TRBJ2-7; TRBD1 matches at 8 bases. V dropped 5 bases and J dropped 2; count of bases not matched to a gene: 5. The V gene's germline CDR1 is MNHEY and CDR2 SVGAGI. CDR3 length: 14 residues. The DNA for the CDR3 is TGTGCCAGCAGTCCCCGACAGGGGACCTACGAGCAGTACTTC. Protein product: CASSPRQGTYEQYF.

V and J are TRBV5-5 and TRBJ2-5; D possibly corresponds to TRBD2 (5 bases). The CDR3 consists of 13 residues. V lost 4 bases and J 5 bases, leaving 12 bases between the germline ends. The germline V gene encodes CDR1 SGHKS and CDR2 YYEKEE (reference sequence). The CDR3, as DNA: TGTGCCAGCAGCCGACTACCAAGGGAGACCCAGTACTTC. This encodes CASSRLPRETQYF.

J is TRBJ2-2 and V is TRBV10-2; 11 bases are a match to TRBD2. Trimming took 3 bases from V and 3 from J; bases not matched to a gene: 6. This CDR3 comprises 17 residues. The germline CDR1 and CDR2 sequences are WSHSY and SAAADI. In nucleotides, the CDR3 is TGCGCCAGCAGTGACCCGACTAGCGGGAAATACACCGGGGAGCTGTTTTTT. Translating it yields CASSDPTSGKYTGELFF.

CDR3 in DNA: TGTGCCAGCAGTGGGCTAGCGGGAGGAGCGAACACCGGGGAGCTGTTTTTT. Protein product: CASSGLAGGANTGELFF. The chain couples TRBV2 to TRBJ2-2; 11 bases are shared with TRBD2. Germline V gene lookup returns CDR1 SNHLY and CDR2 FYNNEI. The CDR3 consists of 17 residues. The junction had 4 bases not matched to a gene; V was cut back by 4 bases and J by 0 bases.

The chain combines TRBV10-3 with TRBJ1-3; 7 bases match TRBD1. V trimming: 6 bases; J trimming: 10 bases; junction bases outside the gene matches: 15. Germline CDR1 reads ENHRY; CDR2 reads SYGVKD. The CDR3 totals 15 residues. The DNA for the CDR3 is TGTGCCATCAGGACCGGGACAGTATCACTCGGGACCATATATTTT. Its protein is CAIRTGTVSLGTIYF.

This chain links TRBV6-5 with TRBJ1-5; 10 bases agree with TRBD1. This CDR3 contains 14 residues. Per the germline V gene, CDR1 is MNHEY and CDR2 is SVGAGI. V shed 4 bases, J shed 5 bases, and the junction held 2 bases outside the gene matches. CDR3 nucleotides: TGTGCCAGCAGTTTGACAGGGGGCGATCAGCCCCAGCATTTT. Its translation is CASSLTGGDQPQHF.

The chain links TRBV6-5 to TRBJ2-7, with D possibly matching TRBD1 (8 bases). From germline, CDR1 is MNHEY and CDR2 SVGAGI. The V end lost 6 bases, the J end lost 5 bases, and 14 bases lay between the germline ends. The CDR3 totals 13 residues. CDR3 region: CASRRQGRDEQYF. For the CDR3, the DNA is TGTGCCAGCAGACGACAGGGGAGGGACGAGCAGTACTTC.

This chain connects TRBV3-1 (or the pseudogene TRBV3-2) to TRBJ2-1, with D perhaps matching TRBD2 (6 bases). Trimming stripped 0 bases from V and 4 bases from J, with 10 bases between. Germline V CDR1 and CDR2: LGHDT, YNNKEL (reference sequence). The CDR3 is 15 amino acids. The CDR3 coding sequence is TGTGCCAGCAGCCAAGATGTTAGCGGTTACAATGAGCAGTTCTTC. This translates into CASSQDVSGYNEQFF.

The genes are TRBV10-3 and TRBJ2-1; 8 positions match TRBD1. Germline V lookup: CDR1 ENHRY, CDR2 SYGVKD. The ends lost 6 bases at V and 5 bases at J; junction bases unmatched: 6. This CDR3 contains 14 residues. CDR3 sequence reads: CAIRAGGRDNEQFF. The CDR3 nucleotides are TGTGCCATCAGGGCAGGGGGCAGAGACAATGAGCAGTTCTTC.

V and J are TRBV5-1 and TRBJ1-2; 9 nucleotides line up with TRBD1. V lost 4 bases and J lost 1; bases outside the gene matches: 5. This CDR3 spans 15 amino acids. The V gene's germline CDR1 is SGHRS and CDR2 YFSETQ. The CDR3, as DNA: TGCGCCAGCAGCCCGGGACAGGGAAGTAACTATGGCTACACCTTC. It yields the protein CASSPGQGSNYGYTF.

The genes are TRBV29-1 and TRBJ1-1; no clear D. Germline V CDR1 and CDR2: SQVTM, ANQGSEA. V shed 4 bases and J shed 8 bases, with 2 bases lying between them. The CDR3 length is 8 residues. The CDR3 DNA reads TGCAGCGTTGCGGAAGCTTTCTTT. Its protein product is CSVAEAFF.